Shown below are 11 T cell receptor beta chains from a single sample sequenced in a study of CD8+ T cells in alopecia areata. Extracted from the samples, RNA was reverse transcribed into cDNA to serve as the sequencing template. Sequenced by immunoSEQ multiplex PCR; TCRdb stores in-frame clones only, minus some. This table has some 200,000 clones, roughly three fifths appearing once. Treatment in this sample: oral pan-JAK inhibitor, 5-10 mg twice daily. The sequencing used CD8+ T cells sorted from blood, collected at week 24, from a patient treated with tofacitinib. The receptors stem from a human donor with alopecia areata.

The chain combines TRBV2 with TRBJ1-5; TRBD1 might be the D (6 bases). CDR3 size: 15 residues. Germline CDR1 and CDR2: SNHLY and FYNNEI. V was cut by 6 bases and J by 0 bases, with 12 bases left in between. In DNA form, the CDR3 reads TGTGCCAGCAGACCGGACAGTTATAGCAATCAGCCCCAGCATTTT. It is translated as CASRPDSYSNQPQHF.

The chain links TRBV5-1 to TRBJ1-1; no firm D call. V lost 1 base and J 6 bases, leaving 10 bases between the germline ends. The CDR3 has 13 residues. Germline CDR1 and CDR2: SGHRS and YFSETQ. The DNA for the CDR3 is TGCGCCAGCAGCTTGATGGTTAACTCTGAAGCTTTCTTT. Residues: CASSLMVNSEAFF.

This rearrangement joins TRBV14 to TRBJ2-3, with D perhaps matching TRBD1 (6 bases). V shed 7 bases and J shed 0 bases, with 20 bases lying between them. CDR3 length: 17 amino acids. Germline V CDR1 and CDR2: SGHDN, FVKESK. The CDR3 DNA follows: TGTGCCAGCACCCCCGCCGTCCGGGACACTAGCACAGATACGCAGTATTTT. Translating it yields CASTPAVRDTSTDTQYF.

The chain combines TRBV2 with TRBJ1-5; D is undetermined. The CDR3 loop spans 13 amino acids. The V end was cut by 3 bases, the J end by 0 bases, with 3 bases between. Germline CDR1 is SNHLY and CDR2 is FYNNEI. The CDR3 loop is CASSDYSNQPQHF. The CDR3 DNA is TGTGCCAGCAGTGATTATAGCAATCAGCCCCAGCATTTT.

This clone has only one observation. The rearrangement uses TRBV2 and TRBJ2-5; 10 bases match TRBD1. CDR3 length: 15 residues. Germline V gene sequence: CDR1 SNHLY, CDR2 FYNNEI. J gave up 1 base and V 7 bases, and 6 bases lay outside the gene matches. In DNA, the CDR3 is TGTGCCAGCAAACCGGGACAGGGGTTCCAAGAGACCCAGTACTTC. This translates into CASKPGQGFQETQYF.

The chain joins TRBV5-1 to TRBJ2-7; maybe TRBD2 (6 bases). In germline, CDR1 is SGHRS, CDR2 YFSETQ. Trimming removed 4 bases from V and 0 bases from J, with 8 bases in between. The CDR3 has 13 residues. CDR3 region: CASSAGRSYEQYF. The CDR3 bases are TGCGCCAGCAGCGCGGGACGCTCCTACGAGCAGTACTTC.

This clone was found once. The J gene is TRBJ1-2, the V gene TRBV4-1; no firm D call. The V gene's germline CDR1 is MGHRA and CDR2 YSYEKL. Deletions cut 1 base from V and 7 bases from J, with 16 bases between. This CDR3 spans 15 amino acids. The CDR3 sequence: CASSQGTGRTFGYTF. The CDR3 nucleotides are TGCGCCAGCAGCCAAGGGACGGGAAGGACTTTTGGCTACACCTTC.

In its sample, this clone was seen a few times. The gene calls are TRBV15 and TRBJ1-2, with D perhaps TRBD1 (6 bases). This CDR3 region has 13 residues. Trimming cost V 5 bases and J 2 bases, with 9 bases left between them. CDR1 and CDR2 (germline): LNHNV, YYDKDF (reference sequence). Here the CDR3 reads CATSVTGNYGYTF. CDR3 DNA: TGTGCCACCAGCGTTACAGGGAACTATGGCTACACCTTC.

The chain couples TRBV4-2 to TRBJ2-5; perhaps D is TRBD1 or TRBD2 (5 bases each). V lost 1 base to trimming and J lost 1 base, with 10 bases between them. Germline values: CDR1 LGHNA, CDR2 YNFKEQ. CDR3 length: 15 residues. The CDR3 coding sequence is TGTGCCAGCAGCCAAGGCGACAGCGGCCAAGAGACCCAGTACTTC. This codes for CASSQGDSGQETQYF.

This clone was seen a few times. The chain employs TRBV2 and TRBJ2-2; D may be TRBD1 (5 bases). This CDR3 is 16 amino acids long. With 4 bases removed from V and 7 bases from J, the gap between germline ends came to 19 bases. CDR1 SNHLY and CDR2 FYNNEI come from the germline V gene. The CDR3 is CASSVWGSAQGGELFF. Written as DNA, the CDR3 is TGTGCCAGCAGTGTTTGGGGCTCAGCGCAGGGCGGGGAGCTGTTTTTT.

This sequence joins TRBV7-3 and TRBJ2-3; D possibly matches TRBD1 or TRBD2 (6 bases each). CDR1 is SGHTA, CDR2 FQGTGA, per germline. V was pared by 0 bases and J by 3 bases, with 10 bases between. This CDR3 comprises 15 residues. This chain's CDR3 is CASSLTSGATDTQYF. The CDR3 nucleotides are TGTGCCAGCAGCTTAACGTCGGGGGCTACAGATACGCAGTATTTT.